This T cell receptor (beta chain) was observed in a study of T-cell memory formation after mild COVID-19. Study-level background: TCR clusters showed largely donor specificity.

TCRdb reprocessed the 5' RACE reads via MiXCR and lists one record per CDR3 protein. The sample lists 170,000 or so distinct CDR3 sequences; roughly 30% were seen once. Trimming left V 2 bases short and J 2 bases short, with 10 bases between. This CDR3 spans 14 amino acids. Germline CDR1 MNHEY, CDR2 SMNVEV (reference sequence). The sample consisted of PBMCs or a T cell subset sorted from them (not recorded which). The rearrangement links TRBV27 to TRBJ2-7; possibly TRBD1 for D (5 bases). The receptor's source is an adult woman who had mild COVID-19 (a few samples of this study predate the infection). Cell type and time point are not known. CDR3 DNA: TGTGCCAGCAGTTTAAAGGGGTTTGCCTACGAGCAGTACTTC. Encoded protein: CASSLKGFAYEQYF.